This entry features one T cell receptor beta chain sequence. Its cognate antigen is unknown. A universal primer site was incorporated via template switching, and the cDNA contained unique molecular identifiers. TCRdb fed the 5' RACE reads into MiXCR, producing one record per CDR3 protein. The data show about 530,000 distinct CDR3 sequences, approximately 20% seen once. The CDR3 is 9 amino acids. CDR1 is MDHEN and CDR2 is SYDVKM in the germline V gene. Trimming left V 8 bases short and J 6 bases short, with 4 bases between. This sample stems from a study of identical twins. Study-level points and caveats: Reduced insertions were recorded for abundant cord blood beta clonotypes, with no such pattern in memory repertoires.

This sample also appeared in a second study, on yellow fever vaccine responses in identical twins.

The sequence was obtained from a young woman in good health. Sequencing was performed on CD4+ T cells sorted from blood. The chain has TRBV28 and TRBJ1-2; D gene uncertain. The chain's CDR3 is CASLHGYTF. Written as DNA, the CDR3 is TGTGCCAGCCTACATGGCTACACCTTC.